This TCR beta chain was recorded in a study of cytomegalovirus exposure and HLA in healthy donors. Study-wide points: Associated with cytomegalovirus, according to the listing, were around 160 TCR beta chains. That first-cohort TCR clusters tended to co-occur in the 95 to 150 validation repertoires was found in a later analysis. Researchers reported that a few CMV-associated chains were confirmed in vitro as CMV antigen-specific.

Note on this clone: The target antigen is unknown.

TCRdb keeps only in-frame clones here, not all; method: immunoSEQ multiplex PCR. The sample records some 200,000 clones, about 89% being singletons. Looked up from germline, CDR1 is MDHEN and CDR2 is SYDVKM. Trimming shortened V by 5 bases and J by 4 bases, and 18 bases separated the two germline ends. The CDR3 covers 15 residues. This clonotype was obtained from a young man in good health and CMV-seropositive. Sequencing input: PBMCs. This chain links TRBV28 with TRBJ2-7, with a tentative D call TRBD1 (6 bases). CDR3 region: CASSPRTDQWYEQYF. The CDR3 DNA is TGTGCCAGCAGTCCGCGGACAGACCAATGGTACGAGCAGTACTTC. The whole variable domain, remainder taken from reference TRBV28 and TRBJ2-7, is DVKVTQSSRYLVKRTGEKVFLECVQDMDHENMFWYRQDPGLGLRLIYFSYDVKMKEKGDIPEGYSVSREKKERFSLILESASTNQTSMYLCASSPRTDQWYEQYFGPGTRLTVT.